This TCR beta chain was sequenced during a study of blood T cell repertoires in COVID-19. On the study more broadly: T cells, B-cell-depleted T cells, or PBMCs supplied cDNA or gDNA.

The data were produced by immunoSEQ multiplex PCR, yet TCRdb's version contains in-frame clones alone and is incomplete. The sample has 90,000 or so clones, around 90% seen once. This CDR3 spans 16 amino acids. CDR1 is MNHEY and CDR2 is SMNVEV in the germline V gene (reference sequence). Deletions cut 5 bases from V and 2 bases from J, with 17 bases between. The rearrangement links TRBV27 to TRBJ2-3; D is unresolved. This TCR was recovered from a woman aged 55-69 years with COVID-19, enrolled during active disease. The sample comprised peripheral blood. CDR3 sequence: CASSPGHSVLTDTQYF. In nucleotides, the CDR3 is TGTGCCAGCAGTCCCGGTCATTCGGTCCTCACAGATACGCAGTATTTT.